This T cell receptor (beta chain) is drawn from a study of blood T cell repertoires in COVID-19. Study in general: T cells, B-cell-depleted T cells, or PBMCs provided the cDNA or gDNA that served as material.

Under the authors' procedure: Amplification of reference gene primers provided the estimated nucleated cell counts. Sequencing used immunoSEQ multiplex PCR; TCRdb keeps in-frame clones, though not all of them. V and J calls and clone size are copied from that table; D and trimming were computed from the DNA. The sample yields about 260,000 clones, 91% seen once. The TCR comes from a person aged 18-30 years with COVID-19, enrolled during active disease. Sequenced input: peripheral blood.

CDR3 amino acids: CASSEGGQNTEAFF. The CDR3 DNA sequence: TGTGCCAGCAGTGAAGGAGGACAGAACACTGAAGCTTTCTTT. V gene TRBV6-1 combines with J gene TRBJ1-1; D possibly corresponds to TRBD1 (5 bases). V was pared by 1 base and J by 1 base, with 7 bases between. The V gene's germline CDR1 is MNHNS and CDR2 SASEGT. This CDR3 comprises 14 residues.